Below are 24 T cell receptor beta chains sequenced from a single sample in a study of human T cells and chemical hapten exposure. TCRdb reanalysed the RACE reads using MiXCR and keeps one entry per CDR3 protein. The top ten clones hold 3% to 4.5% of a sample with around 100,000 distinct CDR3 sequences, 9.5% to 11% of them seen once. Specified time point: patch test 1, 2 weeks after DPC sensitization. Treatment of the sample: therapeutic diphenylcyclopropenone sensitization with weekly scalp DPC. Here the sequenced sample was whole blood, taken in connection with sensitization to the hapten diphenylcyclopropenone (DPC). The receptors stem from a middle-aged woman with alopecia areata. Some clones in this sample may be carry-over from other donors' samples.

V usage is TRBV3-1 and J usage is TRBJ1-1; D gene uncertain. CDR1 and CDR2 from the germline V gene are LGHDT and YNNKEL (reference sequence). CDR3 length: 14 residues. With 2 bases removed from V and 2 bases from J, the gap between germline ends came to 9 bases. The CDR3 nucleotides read TGTGCCAGCAGCCAATCTGAAAAAAACACTGAAGCTTTCTTT. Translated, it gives CASSQSEKNTEAFF.

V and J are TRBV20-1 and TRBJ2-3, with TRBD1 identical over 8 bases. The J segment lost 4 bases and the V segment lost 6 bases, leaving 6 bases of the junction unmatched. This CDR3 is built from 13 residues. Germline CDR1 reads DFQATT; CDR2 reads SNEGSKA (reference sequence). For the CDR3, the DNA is TGCAGTGCCATAGACAGGGGCGCAGATACGCAGTATTTT. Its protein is CSAIDRGADTQYF.

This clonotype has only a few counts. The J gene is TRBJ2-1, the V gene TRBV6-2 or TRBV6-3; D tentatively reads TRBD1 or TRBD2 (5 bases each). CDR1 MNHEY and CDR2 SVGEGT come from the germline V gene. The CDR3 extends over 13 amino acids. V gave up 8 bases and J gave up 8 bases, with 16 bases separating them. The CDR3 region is CASLGEVRYEQFF. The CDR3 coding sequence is TGTGCCAGCCTGGGGGAAGTCCGCTATGAGCAGTTCTTC.

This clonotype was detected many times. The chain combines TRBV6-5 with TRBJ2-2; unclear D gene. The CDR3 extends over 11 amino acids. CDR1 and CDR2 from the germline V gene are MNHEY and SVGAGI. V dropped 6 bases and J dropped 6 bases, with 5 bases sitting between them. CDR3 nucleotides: TGTGCCAGCAGGGGGTCCGGGGAGCTGTTTTTT. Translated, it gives CASRGSGELFF.

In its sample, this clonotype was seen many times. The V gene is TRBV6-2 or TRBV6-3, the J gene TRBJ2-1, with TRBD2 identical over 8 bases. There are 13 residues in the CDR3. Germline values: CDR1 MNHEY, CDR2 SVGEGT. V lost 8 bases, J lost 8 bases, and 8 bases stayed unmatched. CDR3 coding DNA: TGTGCCAGCGAGGGGAGCGGGAGACATGAGCAGTTCTTC. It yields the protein CASEGSGRHEQFF.

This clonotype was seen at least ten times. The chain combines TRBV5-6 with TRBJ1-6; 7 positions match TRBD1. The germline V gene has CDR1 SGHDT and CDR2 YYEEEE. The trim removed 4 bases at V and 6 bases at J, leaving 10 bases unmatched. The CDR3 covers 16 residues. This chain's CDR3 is CASSPGQRGRNSPLHF. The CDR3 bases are TGTGCCAGCAGCCCGGGACAGCGAGGGCGTAATTCACCCCTCCACTTT.

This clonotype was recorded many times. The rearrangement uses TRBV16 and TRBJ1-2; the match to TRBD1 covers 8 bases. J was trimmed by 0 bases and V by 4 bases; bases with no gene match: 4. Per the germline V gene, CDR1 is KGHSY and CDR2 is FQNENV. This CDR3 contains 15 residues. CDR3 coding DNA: TGTGCCAGCAGCCGAGACAGGGGAGCTAACTATGGCTACACCTTC. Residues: CASSRDRGANYGYTF.

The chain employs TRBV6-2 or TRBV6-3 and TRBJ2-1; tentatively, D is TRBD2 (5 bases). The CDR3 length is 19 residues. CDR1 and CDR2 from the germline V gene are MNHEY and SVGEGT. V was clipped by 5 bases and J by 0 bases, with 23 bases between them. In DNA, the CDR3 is TGTGCCAGCAGTAGGGATAGACTACTGGCTGACCTCTCCTACAATGAGCAGTTCTTC. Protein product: CASSRDRLLADLSYNEQFF.

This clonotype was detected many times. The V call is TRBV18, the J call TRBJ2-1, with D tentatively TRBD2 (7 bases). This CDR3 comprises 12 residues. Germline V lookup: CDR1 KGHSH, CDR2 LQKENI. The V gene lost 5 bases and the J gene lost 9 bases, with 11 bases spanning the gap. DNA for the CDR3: TGTGCCAGCTCAACAGGGAGGGGTGAGCAGTTCTTC. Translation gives CASSTGRGEQFF.

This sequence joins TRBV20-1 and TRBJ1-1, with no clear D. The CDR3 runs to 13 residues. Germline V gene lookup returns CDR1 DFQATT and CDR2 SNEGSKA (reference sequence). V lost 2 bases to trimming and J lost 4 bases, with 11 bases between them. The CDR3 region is CSARFPRGTEAFF. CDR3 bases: TGCAGTGCTAGATTCCCACGGGGCACTGAAGCTTTCTTT.

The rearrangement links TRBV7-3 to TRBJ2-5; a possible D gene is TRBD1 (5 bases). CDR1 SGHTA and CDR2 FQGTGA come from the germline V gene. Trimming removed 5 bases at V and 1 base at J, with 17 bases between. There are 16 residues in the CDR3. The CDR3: CASSQDLGASQETQYF. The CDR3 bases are TGTGCCAGCAGCCAGGACCTTGGGGCCAGCCAAGAGACCCAGTACTTC.

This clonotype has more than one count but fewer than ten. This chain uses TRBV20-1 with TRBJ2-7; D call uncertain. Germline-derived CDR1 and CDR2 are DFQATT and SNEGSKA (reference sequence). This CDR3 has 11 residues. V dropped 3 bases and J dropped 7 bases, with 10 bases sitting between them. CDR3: CSASPQNEQYF. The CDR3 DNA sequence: TGCAGTGCTAGTCCGCAGAATGAGCAGTACTTC.

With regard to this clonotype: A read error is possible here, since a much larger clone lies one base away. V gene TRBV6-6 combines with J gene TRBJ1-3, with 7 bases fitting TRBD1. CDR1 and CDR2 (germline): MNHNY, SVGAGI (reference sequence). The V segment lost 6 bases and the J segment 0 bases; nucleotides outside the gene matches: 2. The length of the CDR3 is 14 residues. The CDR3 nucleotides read TGTGCCAGCAGAGACAGGGCCTCTGGAAACACCATATATTTT. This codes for CASRDRASGNTIYF.

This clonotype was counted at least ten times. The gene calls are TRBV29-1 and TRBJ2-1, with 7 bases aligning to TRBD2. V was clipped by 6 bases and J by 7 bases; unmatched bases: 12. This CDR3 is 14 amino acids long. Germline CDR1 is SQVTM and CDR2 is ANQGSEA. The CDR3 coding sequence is TGCAGCGTCGTCCGGGACTACCTTCGGAATGAGCAGTTCTTC. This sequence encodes CSVVRDYLRNEQFF.

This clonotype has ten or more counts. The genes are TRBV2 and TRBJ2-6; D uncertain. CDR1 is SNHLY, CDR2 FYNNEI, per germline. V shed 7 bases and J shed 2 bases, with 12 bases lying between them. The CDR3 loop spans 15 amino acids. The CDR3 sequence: CASTSKAAGANVLTF. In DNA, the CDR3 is TGTGCCAGCACCTCGAAGGCCGCTGGGGCCAACGTCCTGACTTTC.

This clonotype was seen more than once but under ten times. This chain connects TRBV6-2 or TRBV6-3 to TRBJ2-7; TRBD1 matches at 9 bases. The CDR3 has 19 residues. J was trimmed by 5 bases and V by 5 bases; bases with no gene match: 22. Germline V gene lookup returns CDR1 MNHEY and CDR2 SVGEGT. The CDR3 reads CASSPSTANRGRRGDEQYF. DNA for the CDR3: TGTGCCAGCAGTCCCTCGACAGCGAACAGGGGGCGCAGGGGCGACGAGCAGTACTTC.

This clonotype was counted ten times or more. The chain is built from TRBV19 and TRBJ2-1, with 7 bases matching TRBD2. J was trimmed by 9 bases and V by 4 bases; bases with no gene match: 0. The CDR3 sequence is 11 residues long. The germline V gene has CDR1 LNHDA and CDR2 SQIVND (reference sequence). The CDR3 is CASSTGGEQFF. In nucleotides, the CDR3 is TGTGCCAGTAGTACGGGAGGTGAGCAGTTCTTC.

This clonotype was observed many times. Here the CDR3 DNA reads TGTGCCAGCAGCCCCCCTCGGGATCGCGGCATTCAGTACTTC. Translation: CASSPPRDRGIQYF. This chain joins TRBV3-1 and TRBJ2-4, with D perhaps matching TRBD2 (5 bases). Trimming shortened V by 4 bases and J by 9 bases, and 16 bases separated the two germline ends. The CDR3 totals 14 residues. Germline V gives CDR1 LGHDT, CDR2 YNNKEL (reference sequence).

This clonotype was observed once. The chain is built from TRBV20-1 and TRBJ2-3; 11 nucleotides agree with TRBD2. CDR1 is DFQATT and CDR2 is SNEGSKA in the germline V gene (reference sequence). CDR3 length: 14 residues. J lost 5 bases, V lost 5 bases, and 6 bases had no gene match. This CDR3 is CSAFSGGAGDTQYF. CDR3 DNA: TGCAGTGCTTTTAGCGGGGGGGCTGGAGATACGCAGTATTTT.

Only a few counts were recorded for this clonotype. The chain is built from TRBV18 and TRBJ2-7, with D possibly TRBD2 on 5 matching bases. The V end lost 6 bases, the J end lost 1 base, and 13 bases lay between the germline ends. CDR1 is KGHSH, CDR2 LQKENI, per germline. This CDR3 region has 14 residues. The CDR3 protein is CASSRERASYEQYF. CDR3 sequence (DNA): TGTGCCAGCTCCCGGGAACGGGCATCCTACGAGCAGTACTTC.

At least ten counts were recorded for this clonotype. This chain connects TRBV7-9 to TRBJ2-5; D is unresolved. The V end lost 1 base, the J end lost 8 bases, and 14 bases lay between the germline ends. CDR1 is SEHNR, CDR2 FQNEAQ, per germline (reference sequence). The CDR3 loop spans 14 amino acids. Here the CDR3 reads CASSLGSADATQYF. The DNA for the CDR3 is TGTGCCAGCAGCTTAGGATCTGCGGATGCAACCCAGTACTTC.

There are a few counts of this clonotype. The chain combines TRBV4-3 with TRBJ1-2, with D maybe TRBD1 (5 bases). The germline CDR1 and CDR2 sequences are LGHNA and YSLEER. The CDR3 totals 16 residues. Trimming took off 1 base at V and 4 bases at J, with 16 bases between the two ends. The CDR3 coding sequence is TGCGCCAGCAGCCAAGGGGTGGGGGGTTCTGGCTATGGCTACACCTTC. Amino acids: CASSQGVGGSGYGYTF.

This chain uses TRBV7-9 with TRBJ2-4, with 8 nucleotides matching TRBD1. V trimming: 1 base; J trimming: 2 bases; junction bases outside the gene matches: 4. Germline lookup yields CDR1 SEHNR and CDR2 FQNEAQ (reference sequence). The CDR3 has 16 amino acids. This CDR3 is CASSLVQGDTKNIQYF. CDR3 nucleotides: TGTGCCAGCAGCTTAGTACAGGGGGACACCAAAAACATTCAGTACTTC.

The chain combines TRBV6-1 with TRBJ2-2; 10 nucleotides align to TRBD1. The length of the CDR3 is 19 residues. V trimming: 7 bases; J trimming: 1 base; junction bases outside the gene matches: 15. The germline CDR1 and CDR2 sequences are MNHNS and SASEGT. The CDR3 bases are TGTGCCAGCACCCGAGGTGCGGGACAGGGGCGTATGAACACCGGGGAGCTGTTTTTT. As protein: CASTRGAGQGRMNTGELFF.